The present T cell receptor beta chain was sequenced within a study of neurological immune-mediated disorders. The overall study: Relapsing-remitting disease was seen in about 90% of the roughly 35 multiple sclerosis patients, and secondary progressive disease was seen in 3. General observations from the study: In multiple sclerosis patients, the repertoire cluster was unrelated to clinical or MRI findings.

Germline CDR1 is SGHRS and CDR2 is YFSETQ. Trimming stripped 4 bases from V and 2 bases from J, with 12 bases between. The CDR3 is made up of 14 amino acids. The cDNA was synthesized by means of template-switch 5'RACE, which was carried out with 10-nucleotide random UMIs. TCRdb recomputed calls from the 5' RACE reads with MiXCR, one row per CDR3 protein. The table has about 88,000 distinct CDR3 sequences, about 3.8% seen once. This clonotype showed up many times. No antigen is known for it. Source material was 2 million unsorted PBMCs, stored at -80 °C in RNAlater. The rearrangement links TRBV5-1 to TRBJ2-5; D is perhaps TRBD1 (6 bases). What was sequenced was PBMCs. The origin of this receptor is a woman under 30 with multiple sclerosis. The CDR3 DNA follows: TGCGCCAGCAGCCCTGGCAGGGGACAAGAGACCCAGTACTTC. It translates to CASSPGRGQETQYF.